The 31 T cell receptor beta chains below all came from one sample that was sequenced in a study of response to subunit inactivated influenza vaccine. TCRdb used MiXCR to reprocess the RT-PCR reads, holding one entry per CDR3 protein. Counted here are 500,000 to 600,000 distinct CDR3 sequences, more than 15% occurring once; the ten biggest clones make up 3%. The specimen was CD4+ T cells sorted from PBMCs, collected less than 25 months after vaccination. The source is a man aged 50 to 69 who received an inactivated influenza vaccine.

This chain uses TRBV20-1 with TRBJ1-1, with TRBD1 as a possible D gene (6 bases). V lost 1 base, J lost 9 bases, and 18 bases lay in between. Per germline, CDR1 DFQATT and CDR2 SNEGSKA (reference sequence). This CDR3 is built from 14 residues. The CDR3 DNA reads as TGCAGTGCTAGAGTTGATCCCCAGGGGCCTAAAGCTTTCTTT. Translated: CSARVDPQGPKAFF.

This chain links TRBV20-1 with TRBJ2-7, with D perhaps TRBD1 (6 bases). Germline V gives CDR1 DFQATT, CDR2 SNEGSKA (reference sequence). Trimming removed 3 bases at V and 1 base at J, with 13 bases between. The CDR3 length is 14 residues. CDR3 DNA sequence: TGCAGTGCTAGTTCAGGGGATTTGTCCTACGAGCAGTACTTC. This encodes CSASSGDLSYEQYF.

Many counts were recorded for this clonotype. This rearrangement joins TRBV12-3 or TRBV12-4 to TRBJ1-4; 9 bases are a match to TRBD1. V lost 5 bases and J lost 5; bases outside the gene matches: 6. The CDR3 has 15 amino acids. The CDR3 protein is CASSAWTGANEKLFF. CDR3 bases: TGTGCCAGCAGTGCCTGGACAGGGGCAAATGAAAAACTGTTTTTT.

This clonotype came up a few times. This chain links TRBV7-2 with TRBJ2-1, with no clear D. V lost 1 base and J 10 bases, leaving 14 bases between the germline ends. CDR3 size: 14 residues. Germline-derived CDR1 and CDR2 are SGHTA and FQGNSA. This CDR3 is CASSLGARPEEQFF. The CDR3 DNA reads TGTGCCAGCAGCTTAGGCGCGAGGCCGGAAGAGCAGTTCTTC.

This chain joins TRBV28 and TRBJ1-6, with D perhaps TRBD1 (6 bases). Trimming took off 6 bases at V and 7 bases at J, with 16 bases between the two ends. The germline CDR1 and CDR2 sequences are MDHEN and SYDVKM. This CDR3 contains 15 residues. CDR3 protein: CASRPSQGRNSPLHF. The CDR3 DNA reads as TGTGCCAGCAGGCCTTCACAGGGAAGGAATTCACCCCTCCACTTT.

The CDR3 loop is CSGRTGGSAEAFF. The CDR3 bases are TGCAGCGGAAGGACAGGGGGGTCCGCTGAAGCTTTCTTT. V usage is TRBV29-1 and J usage is TRBJ1-1; 10 positions match TRBD1. Germline lookup yields CDR1 SQVTM and CDR2 ANQGSEA. The CDR3 has 13 residues. Unmatched junction bases numbered 8, after V lost 7 bases and J lost 6 bases.

The gene calls are TRBV4-1 and TRBJ2-7, with TRBD2 matching over 10 bases. Germline V lookup: CDR1 MGHRA, CDR2 YSYEKL. The CDR3 runs 16 residues. V shed 0 bases and J 9 bases; nucleotides not matched to a gene: 11. The CDR3 sequence is CASSQDLLAGAVGQYF. The CDR3 DNA reads TGCGCCAGCAGCCAAGATCTTCTAGCGGGAGCGGTAGGGCAGTACTTC.

The V and J genes are TRBV10-3 and TRBJ1-1; 7 bases match TRBD1. There are 16 residues in the CDR3. Germline V gene lookup returns CDR1 ENHRY and CDR2 SYGVKD. With V trimmed by 4 bases and J by 0 bases, 8 bases remained unmatched. CDR3 DNA: TGTGCCATCAGTGCACAGGGGCGACGGATGAACACTGAAGCTTTCTTT. Translation: CAISAQGRRMNTEAFF.

The chain links TRBV20-1 to TRBJ1-5; tentatively, D is TRBD1 (5 bases). Per germline, CDR1 DFQATT and CDR2 SNEGSKA (reference sequence). CDR3 size: 14 residues. The chain's CDR3 is CSPTSGGETQPQHF. The DNA for the CDR3 is TGCAGCCCCACGAGCGGAGGGGAGACTCAGCCCCAGCATTTT.

This clonotype occurred a few times. This chain uses TRBV20-1 with TRBJ2-5; 10 bases match TRBD2. J lost 2 bases, V lost 5 bases, and 8 bases had no gene match. The CDR3 has 15 residues. Germline V CDR1 and CDR2: DFQATT, SNEGSKA (reference sequence). CDR3 nucleotide sequence: TGCAGTGCTGGATCCTTAGCGGGAGGTCAAGAGACCCAGTACTTC. Its protein is CSAGSLAGGQETQYF.

The chain carries TRBV25-1 and TRBJ1-3; 9 bases match TRBD1. The CDR3 is 18 amino acids. The V gene end was trimmed by 0 bases and the J gene end by 1 base; junction bases not matched to a gene: 7. The V gene's germline CDR1 is MGHDK and CDR2 SYGVNS. CDR3 residues: CASSEYKGTGYSGNTIYF. CDR3 nucleotide sequence: TGTGCCAGCAGTGAATATAAGGGGACAGGGTATTCTGGAAACACCATATATTTT.

This clonotype was detected only a few times. The V call is TRBV6-2 or TRBV6-3, the J call TRBJ1-2; TRBD1 matches at 7 bases. The CDR3 totals 11 residues. With 5 bases clipped from V and 8 bases from J, the junction kept 2 bases outside the gene matches. The germline gives CDR1 MNHEY, CDR2 SVGEGT. This CDR3 reads CASSDRVGYTF. In DNA, the CDR3 is TGTGCCAGCAGTGACAGGGTCGGCTACACCTTC.

In its sample, this clonotype was seen a few times. The chain uses TRBV7-2 and TRBJ1-3, with 11 bases fitting TRBD1. CDR3 length equals 17 residues. Germline CDR1 reads SGHTA; CDR2 reads FQGNSA. V dropped 5 bases and J dropped 4; count of bases not matched to a gene: 10. CDR3 loop: CASSPRTGGFLGNTIYF. The CDR3 region has the DNA TGTGCCAGCAGCCCCAGGACAGGGGGCTTCCTCGGAAACACCATATATTTT.

The chain couples TRBV5-1 to TRBJ2-1; 7 positions agree with TRBD2. Germline assignment: CDR1 SGHRS and CDR2 YFSETQ. The CDR3 sequence is 14 residues long. J lost 2 bases, V lost 5 bases, and 4 bases had no gene match. The CDR3 sequence is CASRGGSTYNEQFF. Written as DNA, the CDR3 is TGCGCCAGCAGGGGGGGGAGCACCTACAATGAGCAGTTCTTC.

The table lists this clonotype with many counts. The chain employs TRBV3-1 and TRBJ2-1, with D possibly TRBD2 on 6 matching bases. This CDR3 contains 16 residues. Between the trimmed V and J ends, which lost 0 bases and 0 bases, there was a span of 9 bases. Germline V gene sequence: CDR1 LGHDT, CDR2 YNNKEL (reference sequence). The CDR3 DNA reads TGTGCCAGCAGCCAAGATGGTAGCGGCTCCTACAATGAGCAGTTCTTC. Protein sequence: CASSQDGSGSYNEQFF.

The V gene is TRBV19, the J gene TRBJ2-2; D uncertain. With 3 bases removed from V and 5 bases from J, the gap between germline ends came to 10 bases. The CDR3 is made up of 14 amino acids. CDR1 is LNHDA and CDR2 is SQIVND in the germline V gene (reference sequence). The CDR3 DNA reads as TGTGCCAGTAGTATCGGGCTGCAAACCGGGGAGCTGTTTTTT. Translated, it gives CASSIGLQTGELFF.

The rearrangement links TRBV4-2 to TRBJ2-7, with D perhaps matching TRBD1 (6 bases). Looked up from germline, CDR1 is LGHNA and CDR2 is YNFKEQ. The V gene lost 4 bases and the J gene lost 4 bases, with 20 bases spanning the gap. The CDR3 has 16 residues. The CDR3 is CASSPQVQGRGYEQYF. CDR3 nucleotides: TGTGCCAGCAGCCCCCAGGTACAGGGCCGGGGATACGAGCAGTACTTC.

This clonotype was detected a few times. The chain joins TRBV20-1 to TRBJ2-7; 7 bases align to TRBD1. Unmatched junction bases numbered 8, after V lost 8 bases and J lost 1 base. Germline values: CDR1 DFQATT, CDR2 SNEGSKA (reference sequence). The CDR3 covers 13 residues. The CDR3 loop reads CSTPYRGSYEQYF. Written as DNA, the CDR3 is TGCAGTACGCCCTACAGGGGATCCTACGAGCAGTACTTC.

The gene calls are TRBV29-1 and TRBJ2-1; 8 nucleotides match TRBD2. This CDR3 has 17 residues. Per germline, CDR1 SQVTM and CDR2 ANQGSEA. V shed 3 bases and J 6 bases; nucleotides not matched to a gene: 16. The CDR3 coding sequence is TGCAGCGTTGAGATCGGCGGGAGGAGTCTTGTGAGCAATGAGCAGTTCTTC. Its translation is CSVEIGGRSLVSNEQFF.

This chain connects TRBV7-2 to TRBJ2-1; 7 positions match TRBD1. This CDR3 comprises 16 residues. J lost 4 bases, V lost 3 bases, and 9 bases had no gene match. Germline V gene lookup returns CDR1 SGHTA and CDR2 FQGNSA. The CDR3: CASSLLRTGAYNEQFF. DNA of the CDR3: TGTGCCAGCAGCTTGCTCCGTACAGGGGCGTACAATGAGCAGTTCTTC.

In its sample, this clonotype was seen a few times. This chain links TRBV5-1 with TRBJ2-7, with 7 positions matching TRBD1. This CDR3 has 14 residues. Per germline, CDR1 SGHRS and CDR2 YFSETQ. J gave up 7 bases and V 3 bases, and 10 bases lay outside the gene matches. The CDR3, as DNA: TGCGCCAGCAGCTCTTGGACAGGTTTGAAAGAGCAGTACTTC. Protein: CASSSWTGLKEQYF.

The rearrangement joins TRBV10-3 to TRBJ1-1; D is ambiguous. V lost 6 bases and J 0 bases, leaving 8 bases between the germline ends. Germline V lookup: CDR1 ENHRY, CDR2 SYGVKD. This CDR3 contains 13 residues. The DNA for the CDR3 is TGTGCCATCAGCGGCGTCATGAACACTGAAGCTTTCTTT. It codes for CAISGVMNTEAFF.

This clonotype turned up a few times. This chain uses TRBV27 with TRBJ1-4; D unresolved. Trimming shortened V by 1 base and J by 0 bases, and 9 bases separated the two germline ends. CDR3 length: 16 amino acids. Germline V gene lookup returns CDR1 MNHEY and CDR2 SMNVEV (reference sequence). In DNA, the CDR3 is TGTGCCAGCAGTTTATATCCCACCGCAACTAATGAAAAACTGTTTTTT. Translation: CASSLYPTATNEKLFF.

This clonotype has only a few counts. The gene calls are TRBV3-1 and TRBJ2-2; unclear D gene. The V gene's germline CDR1 is LGHDT and CDR2 YNNKEL (reference sequence). V shed 4 bases and J shed 6 bases, with 9 bases lying between them. CDR3 length: 13 amino acids. This chain's CDR3 is CASSPTWAGELFF. Here the CDR3 DNA reads TGTGCCAGCAGCCCAACTTGGGCCGGGGAGCTGTTTTTT.

The rearrangement links TRBV4-1 to TRBJ1-2; D ambiguous. The CDR3 is 15 residues long. The V end lost 2 bases, the J end lost 5 bases, and 15 bases lay between the germline ends. CDR1 and CDR2 from the germline V gene are MGHRA and YSYEKL. CDR3 coding DNA: TGCGCCAGCAGCCAAATAGCTTCTCAGGCTTATGGCTACACCTTC. It is translated as CASSQIASQAYGYTF.

This clonotype was counted only a few times. V is TRBV5-1 and J is TRBJ2-2, with D perhaps matching TRBD1 (6 bases). Germline V CDR1 and CDR2: SGHRS, YFSETQ. The CDR3 is made up of 18 amino acids. Trimming stripped 0 bases from V and 0 bases from J, with 15 bases between. CDR3 loop: CASSLARGEFANTGELFF. CDR3 sequence (DNA): TGCGCCAGCAGCTTGGCCAGGGGCGAATTTGCGAACACCGGGGAGCTGTTTTTT.

The V call is TRBV14, the J call TRBJ1-6, with unresolved D. Germline V gene lookup returns CDR1 SGHDN and CDR2 FVKESK. V lost 3 bases and J lost 8, with 5 bases in between. The length of the CDR3 is 12 residues. Here the CDR3 DNA reads TGTGCCAGCAGCCACTTGGATTCACCCCTCCACTTT. Amino acid sequence: CASSHLDSPLHF.

In this sample, this clonotype turned up a few times. The gene calls are TRBV7-3 and TRBJ2-2, with D tentatively TRBD1 (5 bases). From germline, CDR1 is SGHTA and CDR2 FQGTGA. V dropped 5 bases and J dropped 3 bases, with 13 bases sitting between them. This CDR3 spans 15 amino acids. The CDR3 coding sequence is TGTGCCAGCAGCCCCTCCAGGGATTACACCGGGGAGCTGTTTTTT. Residues: CASSPSRDYTGELFF.

This clonotype was counted a few times. V gene TRBV30 combines with J gene TRBJ1-2, with 7 bases fitting TRBD1. Germline V CDR1 and CDR2: GTSNPN, SVGIG (reference sequence). The CDR3 loop spans 12 amino acids. The ends lost 4 bases at V and 10 bases at J; junction bases unmatched: 9. CDR3 region: CAWTYSGGIYTF. The CDR3 bases are TGTGCCTGGACCTACTCAGGGGGGATCTACACCTTC.

This clonotype was found many times. V and J are TRBV6-1 and TRBJ1-2; perhaps TRBD1 as D (5 bases). Germline V CDR1 and CDR2: MNHNS, SASEGT. The CDR3 loop spans 13 amino acids. V dropped 5 bases and J dropped 4 bases, with 11 bases sitting between them. The CDR3 DNA follows: TGTGCCAGCAGTCCGACGGACATCTATGGCTACACCTTC. Protein: CASSPTDIYGYTF.

The chain couples TRBV7-9 to TRBJ2-3; TRBD2 matches at 10 bases. The CDR3 has 17 residues. Trimming took 0 bases from V and 0 from J; bases not matched to a gene: 3. Germline V gene data show CDR1 as SEHNR and CDR2 as FQNEAQ (reference sequence). DNA for the CDR3: TGTGCCAGCAGCTTAGCCGGGACTAGCGATAGCACAGATACGCAGTATTTT. Protein product: CASSLAGTSDSTDTQYF.